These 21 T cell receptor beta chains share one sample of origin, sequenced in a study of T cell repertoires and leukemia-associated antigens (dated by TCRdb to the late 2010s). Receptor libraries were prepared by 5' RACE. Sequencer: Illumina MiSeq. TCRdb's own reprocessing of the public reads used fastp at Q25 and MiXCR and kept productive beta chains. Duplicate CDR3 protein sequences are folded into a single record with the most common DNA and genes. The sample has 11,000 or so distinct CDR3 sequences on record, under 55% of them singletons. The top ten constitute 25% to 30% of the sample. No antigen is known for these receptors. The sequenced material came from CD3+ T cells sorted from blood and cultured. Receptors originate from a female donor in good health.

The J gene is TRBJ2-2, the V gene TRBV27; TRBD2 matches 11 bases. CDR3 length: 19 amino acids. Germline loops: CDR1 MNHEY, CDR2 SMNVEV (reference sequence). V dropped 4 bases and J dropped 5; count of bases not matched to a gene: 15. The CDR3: CASSSLGSGRARETGELFF. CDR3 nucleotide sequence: TGTGCCAGCAGTTCCCTGGGTAGCGGGAGGGCCCGGGAAACCGGGGAGCTGTTTTTT.

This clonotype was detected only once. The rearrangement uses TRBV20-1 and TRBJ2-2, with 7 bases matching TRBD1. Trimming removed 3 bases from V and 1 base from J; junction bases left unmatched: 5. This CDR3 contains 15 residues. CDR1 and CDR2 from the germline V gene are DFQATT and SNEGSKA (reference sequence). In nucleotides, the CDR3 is TGCAGTGCTAGTGTGGCAGGGGGGAACACCGGGGAGCTGTTTTTT. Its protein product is CSASVAGGNTGELFF.

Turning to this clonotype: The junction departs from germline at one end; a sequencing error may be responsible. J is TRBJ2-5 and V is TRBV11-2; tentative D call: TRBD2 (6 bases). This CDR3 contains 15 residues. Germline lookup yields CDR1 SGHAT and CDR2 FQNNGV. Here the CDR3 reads CASNLDSLPGETRYF. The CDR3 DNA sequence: TGTGCCAGCAACTTAGACTCCCTCCCGGGAGAGACCCGGTACTTC.

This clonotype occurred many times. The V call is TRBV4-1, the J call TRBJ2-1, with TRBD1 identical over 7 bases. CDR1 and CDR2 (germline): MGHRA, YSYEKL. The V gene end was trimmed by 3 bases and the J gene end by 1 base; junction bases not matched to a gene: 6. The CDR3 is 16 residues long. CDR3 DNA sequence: TGCGCCAGCAGCCACGACTACAGGGGTTCCTACAATGAGCAGTTCTTC. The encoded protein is CASSHDYRGSYNEQFF.

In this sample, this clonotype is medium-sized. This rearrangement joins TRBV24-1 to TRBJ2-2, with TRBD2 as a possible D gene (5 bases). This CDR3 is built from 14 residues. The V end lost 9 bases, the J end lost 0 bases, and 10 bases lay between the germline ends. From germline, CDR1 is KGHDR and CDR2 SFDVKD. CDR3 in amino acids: CATGGPANTGELFF. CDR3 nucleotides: TGTGCCACCGGCGGGCCTGCGAACACCGGGGAGCTGTTTTTT.

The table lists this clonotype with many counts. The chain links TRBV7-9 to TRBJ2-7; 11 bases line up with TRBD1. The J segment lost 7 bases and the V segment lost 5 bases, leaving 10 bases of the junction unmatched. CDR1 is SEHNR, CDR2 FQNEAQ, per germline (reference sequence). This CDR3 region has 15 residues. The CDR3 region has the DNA TGTGCCAGCAGCCGAACAGGACAGGGGGCTTGGGAGCAGTACTTC. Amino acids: CASSRTGQGAWEQYF.

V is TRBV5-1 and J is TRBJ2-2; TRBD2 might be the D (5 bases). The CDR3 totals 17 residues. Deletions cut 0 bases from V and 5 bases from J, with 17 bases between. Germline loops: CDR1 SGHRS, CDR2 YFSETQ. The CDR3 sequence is CASSLAGVRAGTGELFF. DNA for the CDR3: TGCGCCAGCAGCTTGGCGGGCGTGAGGGCCGGGACCGGGGAGCTGTTTTTT.

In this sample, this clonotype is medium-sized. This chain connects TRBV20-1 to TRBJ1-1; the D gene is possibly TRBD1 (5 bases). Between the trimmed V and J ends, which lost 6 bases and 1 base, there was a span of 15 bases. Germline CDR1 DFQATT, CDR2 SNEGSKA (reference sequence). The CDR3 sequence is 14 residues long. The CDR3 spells CSATPIDRNTEAFF. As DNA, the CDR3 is TGCAGTGCCACCCCGATCGACAGGAACACTGAAGCTTTCTTT.

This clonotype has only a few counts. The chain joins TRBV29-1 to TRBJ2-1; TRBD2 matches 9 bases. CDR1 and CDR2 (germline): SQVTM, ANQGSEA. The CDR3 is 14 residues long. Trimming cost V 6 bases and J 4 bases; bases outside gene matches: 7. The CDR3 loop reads CSVERLAEYNEQFF. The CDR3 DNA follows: TGCAGCGTGGAAAGACTAGCGGAATACAATGAGCAGTTCTTC.

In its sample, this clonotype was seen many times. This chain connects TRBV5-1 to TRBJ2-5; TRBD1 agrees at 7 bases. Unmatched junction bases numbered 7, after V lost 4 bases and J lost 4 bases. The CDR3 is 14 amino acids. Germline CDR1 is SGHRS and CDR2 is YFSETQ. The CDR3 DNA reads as TGCGCCAGCAGCCCGACAGGGTCGGGAGAGACCCAGTACTTC. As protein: CASSPTGSGETQYF.

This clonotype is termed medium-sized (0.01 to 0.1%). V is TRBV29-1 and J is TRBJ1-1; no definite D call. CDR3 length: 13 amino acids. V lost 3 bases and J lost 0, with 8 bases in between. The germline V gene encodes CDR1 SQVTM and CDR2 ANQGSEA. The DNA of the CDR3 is TGCAGCGTTGAGGGGAGGTTGAACACTGAAGCTTTCTTT. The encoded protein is CSVEGRLNTEAFF.

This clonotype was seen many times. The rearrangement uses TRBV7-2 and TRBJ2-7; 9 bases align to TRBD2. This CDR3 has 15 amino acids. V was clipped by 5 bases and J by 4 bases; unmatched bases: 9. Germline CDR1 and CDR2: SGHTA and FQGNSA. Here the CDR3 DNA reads TGTGCCAGCAGCCATTCGGCGGGAGGGTGGTACGAGCAGTACTTC. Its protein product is CASSHSAGGWYEQYF.

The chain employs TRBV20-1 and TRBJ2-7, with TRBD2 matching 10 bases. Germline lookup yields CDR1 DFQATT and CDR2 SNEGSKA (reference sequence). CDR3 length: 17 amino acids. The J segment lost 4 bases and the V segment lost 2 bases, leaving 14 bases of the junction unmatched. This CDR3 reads CSARMLYSGRSEYEQYF. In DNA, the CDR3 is TGCAGTGCTAGAATGCTATATAGCGGGAGGTCGGAGTACGAGCAGTACTTC.

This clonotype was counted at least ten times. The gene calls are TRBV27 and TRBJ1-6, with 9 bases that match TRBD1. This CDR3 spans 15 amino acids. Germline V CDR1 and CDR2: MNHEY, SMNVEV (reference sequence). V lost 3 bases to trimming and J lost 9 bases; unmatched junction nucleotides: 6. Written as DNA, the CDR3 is TGTGCCAGCAGTTTTGTGGACAGGGGAATTTCACCCCTCCACTTT. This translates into CASSFVDRGISPLHF.

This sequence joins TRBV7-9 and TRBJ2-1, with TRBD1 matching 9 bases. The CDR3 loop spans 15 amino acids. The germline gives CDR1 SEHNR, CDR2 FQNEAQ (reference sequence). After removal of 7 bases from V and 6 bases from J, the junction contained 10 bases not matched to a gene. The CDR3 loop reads CASKSRQGGSNEQFF. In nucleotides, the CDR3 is TGTGCCAGCAAATCGCGACAGGGGGGATCCAATGAGCAGTTCTTC.

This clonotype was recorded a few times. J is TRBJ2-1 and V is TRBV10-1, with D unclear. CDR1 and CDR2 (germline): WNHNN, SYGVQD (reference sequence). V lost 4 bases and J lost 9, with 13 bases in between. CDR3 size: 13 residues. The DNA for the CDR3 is TGCGCCAGCAGTGGGGATCATATAGGTGAGCAGTTCTTC. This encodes CASSGDHIGEQFF.

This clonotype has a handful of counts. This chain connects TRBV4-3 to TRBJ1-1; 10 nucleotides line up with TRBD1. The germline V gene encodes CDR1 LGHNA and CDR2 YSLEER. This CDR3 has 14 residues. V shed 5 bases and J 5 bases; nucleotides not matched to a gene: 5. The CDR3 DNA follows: TGCGCCAGCAGCACCGGGACAGGGGAGACTGAAGCTTTCTTT. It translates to CASSTGTGETEAFF.

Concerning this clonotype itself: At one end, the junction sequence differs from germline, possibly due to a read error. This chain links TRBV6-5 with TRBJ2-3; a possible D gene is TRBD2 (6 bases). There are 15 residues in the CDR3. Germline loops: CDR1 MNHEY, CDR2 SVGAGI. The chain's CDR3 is CASSYGAGFLKTQYF. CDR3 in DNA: TGTGCCAGCAGTTACGGAGCGGGCTTCTTAAAAACGCAGTATTTC.

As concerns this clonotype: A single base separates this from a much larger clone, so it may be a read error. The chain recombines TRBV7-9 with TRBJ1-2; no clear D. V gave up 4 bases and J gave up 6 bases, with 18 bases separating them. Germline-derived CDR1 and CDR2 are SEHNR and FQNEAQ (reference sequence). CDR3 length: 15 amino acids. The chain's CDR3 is CASSSSYQPENGYTF. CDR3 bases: TGTGCCAGCAGCTCGTCCTACCAGCCCGAAAATGGCTACACCTTC.

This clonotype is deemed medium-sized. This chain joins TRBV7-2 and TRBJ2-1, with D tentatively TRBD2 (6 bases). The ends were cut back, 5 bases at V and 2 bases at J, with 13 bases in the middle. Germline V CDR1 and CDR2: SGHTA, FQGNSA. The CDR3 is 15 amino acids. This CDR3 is CASSPDTGAYNEQFF. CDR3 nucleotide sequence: TGTGCCAGCAGCCCCGACACGGGGGCCTACAATGAGCAGTTCTTC.

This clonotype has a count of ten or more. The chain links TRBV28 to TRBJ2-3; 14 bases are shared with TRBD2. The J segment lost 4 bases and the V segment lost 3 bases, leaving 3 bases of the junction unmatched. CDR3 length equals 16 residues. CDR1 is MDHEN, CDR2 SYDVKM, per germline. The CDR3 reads CASSLTSGRAADTQYF. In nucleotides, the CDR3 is TGTGCCAGCAGTTTGACTAGCGGGAGGGCGGCAGATACGCAGTATTTT.